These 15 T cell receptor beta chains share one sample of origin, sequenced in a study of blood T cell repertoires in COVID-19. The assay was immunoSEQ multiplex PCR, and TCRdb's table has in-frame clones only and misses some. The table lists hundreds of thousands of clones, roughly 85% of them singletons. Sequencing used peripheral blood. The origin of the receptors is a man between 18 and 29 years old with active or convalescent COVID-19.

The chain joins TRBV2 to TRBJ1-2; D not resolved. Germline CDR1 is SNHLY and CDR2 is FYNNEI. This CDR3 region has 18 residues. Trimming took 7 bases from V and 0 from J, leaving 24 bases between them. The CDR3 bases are TGTGCCAGCATATATCCCGATGGAGGCTCGCCGTCTAACTATGGCTACACCTTC. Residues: CASIYPDGGSPSNYGYTF.

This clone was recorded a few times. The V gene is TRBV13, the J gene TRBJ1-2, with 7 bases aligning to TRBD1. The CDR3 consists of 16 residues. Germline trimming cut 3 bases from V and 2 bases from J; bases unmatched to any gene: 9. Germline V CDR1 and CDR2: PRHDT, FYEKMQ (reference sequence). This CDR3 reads CASSFGRTGENYGYTF. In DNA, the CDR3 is TGTGCCAGCAGCTTTGGGCGTACAGGGGAAAACTATGGCTACACCTTC.

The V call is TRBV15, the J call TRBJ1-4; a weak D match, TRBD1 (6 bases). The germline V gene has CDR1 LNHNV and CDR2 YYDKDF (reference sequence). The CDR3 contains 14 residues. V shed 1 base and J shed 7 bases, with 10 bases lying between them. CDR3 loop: CATSRVGQTEKLFF. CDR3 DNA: TGTGCCACCAGCAGAGTAGGACAGACTGAAAAACTGTTTTTT.

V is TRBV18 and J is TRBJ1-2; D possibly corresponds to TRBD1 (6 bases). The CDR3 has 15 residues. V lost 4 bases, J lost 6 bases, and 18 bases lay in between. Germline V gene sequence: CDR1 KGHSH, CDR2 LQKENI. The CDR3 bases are TGTGCCAGCTCACAAAGGACAGTCCCCGATGATGGCTACACCTTC. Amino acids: CASSQRTVPDDGYTF.

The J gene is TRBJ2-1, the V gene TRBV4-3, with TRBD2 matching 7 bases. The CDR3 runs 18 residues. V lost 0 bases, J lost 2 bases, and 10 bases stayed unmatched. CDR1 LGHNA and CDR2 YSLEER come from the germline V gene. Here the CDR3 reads CASSQDRSLAGAYNEQFF. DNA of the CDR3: TGCGCCAGCAGCCAAGATCGGTCCTTGGCGGGGGCCTACAATGAGCAGTTCTTC.

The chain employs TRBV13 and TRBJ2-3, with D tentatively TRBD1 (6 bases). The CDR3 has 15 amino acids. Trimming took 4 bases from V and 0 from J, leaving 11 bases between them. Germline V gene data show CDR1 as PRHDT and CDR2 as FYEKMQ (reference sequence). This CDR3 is CASSYNRVSTDTQYF. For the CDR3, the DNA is TGTGCCAGCAGCTACAACAGGGTTAGCACAGATACGCAGTATTTT.

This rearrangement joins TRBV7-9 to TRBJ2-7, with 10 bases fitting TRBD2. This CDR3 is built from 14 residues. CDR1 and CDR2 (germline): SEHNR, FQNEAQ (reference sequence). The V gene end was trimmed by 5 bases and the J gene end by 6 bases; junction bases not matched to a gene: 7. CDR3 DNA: TGTGCCAGCAGCATTACTAGCGGGATAGGCGAGCAGTACTTC. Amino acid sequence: CASSITSGIGEQYF.

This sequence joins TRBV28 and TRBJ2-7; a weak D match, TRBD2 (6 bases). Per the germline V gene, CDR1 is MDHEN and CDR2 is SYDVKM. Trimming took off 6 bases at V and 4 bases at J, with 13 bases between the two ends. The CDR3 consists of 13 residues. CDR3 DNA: TGTGCCAGCAGGCCCGGAGGGAGTTACGAGCAGTACTTC. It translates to CASRPGGSYEQYF.

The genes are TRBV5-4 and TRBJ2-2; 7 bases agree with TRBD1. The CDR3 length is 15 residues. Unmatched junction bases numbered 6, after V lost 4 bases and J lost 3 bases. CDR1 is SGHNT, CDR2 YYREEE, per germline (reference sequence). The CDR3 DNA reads TGTGCCAGCAGCCTGACAGGGAGCCACACCGGGGAGCTGTTTTTT. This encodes CASSLTGSHTGELFF.

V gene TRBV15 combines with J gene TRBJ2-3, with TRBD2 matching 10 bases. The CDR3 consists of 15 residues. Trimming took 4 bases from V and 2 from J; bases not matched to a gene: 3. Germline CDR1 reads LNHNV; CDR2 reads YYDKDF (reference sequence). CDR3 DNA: TGTGCCACCAGCACACTAGCGGGGCTCACAGATACGCAGTATTTT. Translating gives CATSTLAGLTDTQYF.

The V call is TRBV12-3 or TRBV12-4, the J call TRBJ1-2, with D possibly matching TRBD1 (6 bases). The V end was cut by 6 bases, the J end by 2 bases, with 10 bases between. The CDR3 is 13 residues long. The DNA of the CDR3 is TGTGCCAGCAGGGAACAGGGAAACTATGGCTACACCTTC. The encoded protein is CASREQGNYGYTF.

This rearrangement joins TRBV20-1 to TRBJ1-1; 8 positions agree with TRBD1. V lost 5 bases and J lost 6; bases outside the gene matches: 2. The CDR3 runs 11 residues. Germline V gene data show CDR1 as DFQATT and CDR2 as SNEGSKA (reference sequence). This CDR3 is CSAEQGAEAFF. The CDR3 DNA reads TGCAGTGCTGAACAGGGGGCTGAAGCTTTCTTT.

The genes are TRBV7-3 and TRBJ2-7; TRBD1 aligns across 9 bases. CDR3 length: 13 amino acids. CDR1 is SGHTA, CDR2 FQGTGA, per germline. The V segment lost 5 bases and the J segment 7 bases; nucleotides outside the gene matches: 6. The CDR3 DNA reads TGTGCCAGCAGCCCCGGGACAGGGAGGGAGCAGTACTTC. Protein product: CASSPGTGREQYF.

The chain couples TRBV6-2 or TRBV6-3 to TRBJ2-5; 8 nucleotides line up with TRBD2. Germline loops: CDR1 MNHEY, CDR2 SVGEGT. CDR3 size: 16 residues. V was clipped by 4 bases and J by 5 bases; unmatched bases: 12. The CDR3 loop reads CASSSSTSGGVETQYF. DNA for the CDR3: TGTGCCAGCAGTTCAAGCACTAGCGGAGGGGTGGAGACCCAGTACTTC.

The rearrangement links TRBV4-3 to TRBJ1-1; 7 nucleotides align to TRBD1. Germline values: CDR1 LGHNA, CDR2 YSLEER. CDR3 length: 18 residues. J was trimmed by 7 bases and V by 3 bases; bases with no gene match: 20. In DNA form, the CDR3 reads TGCGCCAGCAGCCAGACTTGGTTCCGGGACAGTGACTCAGTTGAAGCTTTCTTT. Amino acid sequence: CASSQTWFRDSDSVEAFF.